The clone carrying this TCR beta chain has only a few counts. This entry comes from a study of blood T cell repertoires in COVID-19. On the study more broadly: Italy, Spain and the United States were the sources of the convalescent and acute COVID-19 samples.

Here immunoSEQ multiplex PCR was the method, and the copy in TCRdb shows in-frame clones only, minus some. This sample has approximately 72,000 clones, with more than 75% found just once. The specimen sequenced was peripheral blood. This clonotype was sampled from a woman between 55 and 75 years old with acute or convalescent COVID-19.

DNA of the CDR3: TGTGCCGCCAAGGTGGCGGGGACTTACGGCACTGAAGCTTTCTTT. Protein: CAAKVAGTYGTEAFF. V gene TRBV5-4 combines with J gene TRBJ1-1; tentative D call: TRBD1 (5 bases). Trimming took off 10 bases at V and 4 bases at J, with 23 bases between the two ends. CDR1 is SGHNT and CDR2 is YYREEE in the germline V gene (reference sequence). CDR3 size: 15 residues.